The text below deals with one T cell receptor (beta chain). Assay used: immunoSEQ multiplex PCR; TCRdb lists only in-frame clones, some missing. This table holds about 50,000 clones, 70% to 90% found once. This sample was taken from a study of a mutant IDH1 vaccine in newly diagnosed glioma. Background on the study: Before enrollment, patients got radiotherapy alone, temozolomide alone, or mostly the combination.

Sample time point: baseline, week 1 (first vaccination visit). The treatment was: pre-vaccination baseline after standard-of-care therapy. The CDR3 has 14 amino acids. Per germline, CDR1 SGHRS and CDR2 YFSETQ. The J segment lost 4 bases and the V segment lost 1 base, leaving 4 bases of the junction unmatched. This TCR was recovered from a man aged 40-49 years with glioma. The chain employs TRBV5-1 and TRBJ2-7, with TRBD2 matching over 8 bases. The material was PBMCs, obtained from a glioma patient treated with radiotherapy, temozolomide or both. The CDR3 loop reads CASSLTSGLYEQYF. The CDR3 DNA sequence: TGCGCCAGCAGCTTGACTAGCGGACTATACGAGCAGTACTTC.